Detailed here is one TCR beta chain. These data are taken from a study of blood T cell repertoires in COVID-19. Across the study: Sites in the United States, Italy and Spain provided acute and convalescent COVID-19 samples. The analysed material was cDNA or gDNA that came from T cells, B-cell-depleted T cells, or PBMCs.

Original handling: Counts of nucleated cells, estimated from reference gene primer amplification, were obtained. Generated by immunoSEQ multiplex PCR, the TCRdb table keeps only in-frame clones and is missing some. V and J calls and clone size are copied from that table; D and trimming were computed from the DNA. The table includes about 280,000 clones, about 86% detected once. The receptor's source is a woman aged 30 to 39 who had recovered from COVID-19. The sample was peripheral blood.

The CDR3 bases are TGTGCCAGCAGCCCCCTCTGGAGGCCTAGCACAGATACGCAGTATTTT. The encoded protein is CASSPLWRPSTDTQYF. The genes are TRBV3-1 (or the pseudogene TRBV3-2) and TRBJ2-3; maybe TRBD2 (5 bases). Per the germline V gene, CDR1 is LGHDT and CDR2 is YNNKEL (reference sequence). Between the trimmed V and J ends, which lost 4 bases and 0 bases, there was a span of 14 bases. The CDR3 is made up of 16 amino acids.